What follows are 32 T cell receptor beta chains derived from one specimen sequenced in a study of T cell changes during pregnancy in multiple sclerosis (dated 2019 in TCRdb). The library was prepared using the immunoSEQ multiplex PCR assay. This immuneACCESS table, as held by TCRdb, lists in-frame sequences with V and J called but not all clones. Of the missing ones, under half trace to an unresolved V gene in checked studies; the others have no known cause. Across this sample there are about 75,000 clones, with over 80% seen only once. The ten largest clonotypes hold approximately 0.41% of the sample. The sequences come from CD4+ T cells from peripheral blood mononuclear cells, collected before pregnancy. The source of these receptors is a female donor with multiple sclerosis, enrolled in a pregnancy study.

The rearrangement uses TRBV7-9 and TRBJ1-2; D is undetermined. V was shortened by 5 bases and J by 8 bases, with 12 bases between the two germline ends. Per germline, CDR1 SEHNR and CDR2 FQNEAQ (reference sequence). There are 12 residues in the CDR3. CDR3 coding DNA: TGTGCCAGCAGCCCTCCAAGGGAGGGCTACACCTTC. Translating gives CASSPPREGYTF.

CDR3 protein: CASNADRVHEQFF. The CDR3 coding sequence is TGTGCCAGCAACGCTGACAGGGTACATGAGCAGTTCTTC. The chain links TRBV2 to TRBJ2-1; 7 positions agree with TRBD1. V trimming: 7 bases; J trimming: 8 bases; junction bases outside the gene matches: 8. The germline V gene has CDR1 SNHLY and CDR2 FYNNEI. The CDR3 totals 13 residues.

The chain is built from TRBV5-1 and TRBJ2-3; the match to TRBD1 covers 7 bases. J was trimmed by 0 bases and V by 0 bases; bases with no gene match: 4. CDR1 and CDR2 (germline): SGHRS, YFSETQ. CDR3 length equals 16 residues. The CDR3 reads CASSLGGTASTDTQYF. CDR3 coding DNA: TGCGCCAGCAGCTTGGGGGGGACAGCTAGCACAGATACGCAGTATTTT. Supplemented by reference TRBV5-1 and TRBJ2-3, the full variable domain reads KAGVTQTPRYLIKTRGQQVTLSCSPISGHRSVSWYQQTPGQGLQFLFEYFSETQRNKGNFPGRFSGRQFSNSRSEMNVSTLELGDSALYLCASSLGGTASTDTQYFGPGTRLTVL.

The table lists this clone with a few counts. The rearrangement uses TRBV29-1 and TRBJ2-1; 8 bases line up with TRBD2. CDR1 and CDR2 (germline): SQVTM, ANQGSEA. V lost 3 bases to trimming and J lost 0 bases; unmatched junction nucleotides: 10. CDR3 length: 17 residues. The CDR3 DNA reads TGCAGCGTTGAGATAAGCGGGAGATTTTACTCCTACAATGAGCAGTTCTTC. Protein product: CSVEISGRFYSYNEQFF.

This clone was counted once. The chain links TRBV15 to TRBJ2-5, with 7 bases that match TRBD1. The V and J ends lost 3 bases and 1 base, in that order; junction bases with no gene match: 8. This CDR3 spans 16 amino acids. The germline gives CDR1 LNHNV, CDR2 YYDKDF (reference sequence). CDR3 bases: TGTGCCACCAGCAGTTACGTCCGGACAGGCCAAGAGACCCAGTACTTC. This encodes CATSSYVRTGQETQYF.

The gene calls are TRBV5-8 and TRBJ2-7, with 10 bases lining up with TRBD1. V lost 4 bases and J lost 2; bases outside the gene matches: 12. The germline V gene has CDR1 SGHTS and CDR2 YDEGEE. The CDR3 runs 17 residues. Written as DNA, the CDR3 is TGTGCCAGCAGCCGGCGTCGACCGGGACAGGGGACCTACGAGCAGTACTTC. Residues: CASSRRRPGQGTYEQYF.

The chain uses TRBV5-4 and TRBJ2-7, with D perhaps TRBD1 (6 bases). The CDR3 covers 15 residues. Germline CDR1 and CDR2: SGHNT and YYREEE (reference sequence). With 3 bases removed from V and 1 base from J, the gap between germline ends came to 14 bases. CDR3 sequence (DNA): TGTGCCAGCAGCTCTAGACGACAGGTTTCCTACGAGCAGTACTTC. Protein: CASSSRRQVSYEQYF.

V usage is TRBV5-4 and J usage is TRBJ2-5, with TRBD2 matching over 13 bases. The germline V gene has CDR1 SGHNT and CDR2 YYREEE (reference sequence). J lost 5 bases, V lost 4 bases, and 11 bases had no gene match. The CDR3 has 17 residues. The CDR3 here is CASSPPGLAGSIETQYF. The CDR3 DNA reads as TGTGCCAGCAGCCCGCCGGGACTAGCGGGGTCCATCGAGACCCAGTACTTC.

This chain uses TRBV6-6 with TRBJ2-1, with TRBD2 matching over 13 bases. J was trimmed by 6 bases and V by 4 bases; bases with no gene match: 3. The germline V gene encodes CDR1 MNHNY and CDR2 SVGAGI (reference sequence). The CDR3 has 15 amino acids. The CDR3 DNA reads TGTGCCAGCAGTTCCGGGACTAGCGGGACCAATGAGCAGTTCTTC. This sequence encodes CASSSGTSGTNEQFF.

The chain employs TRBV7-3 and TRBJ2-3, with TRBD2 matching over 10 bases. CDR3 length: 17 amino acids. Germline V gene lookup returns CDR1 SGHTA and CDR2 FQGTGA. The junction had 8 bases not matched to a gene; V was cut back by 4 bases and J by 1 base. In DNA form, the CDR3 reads TGTGCCAGCAGCTCCTGGACTAGCGGAGACCGCACAGATACGCAGTATTTT. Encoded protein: CASSSWTSGDRTDTQYF.

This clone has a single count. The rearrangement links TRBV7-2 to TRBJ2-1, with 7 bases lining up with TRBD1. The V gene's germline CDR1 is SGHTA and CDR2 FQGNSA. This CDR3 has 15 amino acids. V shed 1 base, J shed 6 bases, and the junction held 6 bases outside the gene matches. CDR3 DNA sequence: TGTGCCAGCAGCTTAGACAGGGGATATGTCAATGAGCAGTTCTTC. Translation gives CASSLDRGYVNEQFF.

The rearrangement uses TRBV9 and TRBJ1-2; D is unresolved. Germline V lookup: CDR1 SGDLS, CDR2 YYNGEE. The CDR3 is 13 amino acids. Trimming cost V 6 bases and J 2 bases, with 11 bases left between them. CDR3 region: CASTGSGNYGYTF. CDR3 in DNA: TGTGCCAGCACCGGGAGTGGAAACTATGGCTACACCTTC.

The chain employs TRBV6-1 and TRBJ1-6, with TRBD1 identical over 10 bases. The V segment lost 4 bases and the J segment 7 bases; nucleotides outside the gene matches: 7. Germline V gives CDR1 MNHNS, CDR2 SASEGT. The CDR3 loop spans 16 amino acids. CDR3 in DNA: TGTGCCAGCAGTGGACAACCGGGACAGGGGAATTCACCCCTCCACTTT. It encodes CASSGQPGQGNSPLHF.

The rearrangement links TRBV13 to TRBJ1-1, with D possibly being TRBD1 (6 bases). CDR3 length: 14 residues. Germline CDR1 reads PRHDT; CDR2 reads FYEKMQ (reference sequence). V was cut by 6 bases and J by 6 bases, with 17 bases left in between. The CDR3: CASRSGGREPEAFF. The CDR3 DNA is TGTGCCAGCAGATCCGGGGGGCGTGAGCCTGAAGCTTTCTTT. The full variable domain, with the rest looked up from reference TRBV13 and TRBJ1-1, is AAGVIQSPRHLIKEKRETATLKCYPIPRHDTVYWYQQGPGQDPQFLISFYEKMQSDKGSIPDRFSAQQFSDYHSELNMSSLELGDSALYFCASRSGGREPEAFFGQGTRLTVV.

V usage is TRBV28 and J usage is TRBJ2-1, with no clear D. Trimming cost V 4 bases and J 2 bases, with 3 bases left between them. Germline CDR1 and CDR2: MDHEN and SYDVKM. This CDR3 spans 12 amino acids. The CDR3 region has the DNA TGTGCCAGCAGTTCAACCTACAATGAGCAGTTCTTC. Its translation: CASSSTYNEQFF. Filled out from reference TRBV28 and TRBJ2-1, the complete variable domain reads DVKVTQSSRYLVKRTGEKVFLECVQDMDHENMFWYRQDPGLGLRLIYFSYDVKMKEKGDIPEGYSVSREKKERFSLILESASTNQTSMYLCASSSTYNEQFFGPGTRLTVL.

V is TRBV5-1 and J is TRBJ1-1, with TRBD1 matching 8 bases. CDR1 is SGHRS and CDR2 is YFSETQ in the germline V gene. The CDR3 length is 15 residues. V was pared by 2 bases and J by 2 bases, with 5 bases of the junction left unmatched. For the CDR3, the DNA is TGCGCCAGCAGCTTCGGACAGGGCAGAAACACTGAAGCTTTCTTT. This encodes CASSFGQGRNTEAFF.

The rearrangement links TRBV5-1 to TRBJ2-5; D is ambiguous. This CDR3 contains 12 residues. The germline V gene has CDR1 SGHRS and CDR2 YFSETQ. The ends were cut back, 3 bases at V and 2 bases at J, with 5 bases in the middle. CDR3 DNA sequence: TGCGCCAGCAGCTACAAACAAGAGACCCAGTACTTC. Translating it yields CASSYKQETQYF.

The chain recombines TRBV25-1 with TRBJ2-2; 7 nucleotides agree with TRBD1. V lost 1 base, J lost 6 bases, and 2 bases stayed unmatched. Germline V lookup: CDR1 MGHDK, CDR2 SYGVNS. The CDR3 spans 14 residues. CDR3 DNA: TGTGCCAGCAGTGAATTTCAGGGGGCCGGGGAGCTGTTTTTT. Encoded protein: CASSEFQGAGELFF.

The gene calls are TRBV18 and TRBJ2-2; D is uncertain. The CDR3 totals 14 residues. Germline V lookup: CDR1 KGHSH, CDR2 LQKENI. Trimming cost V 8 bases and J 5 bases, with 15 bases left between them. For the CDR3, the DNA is TGTGCCAGCCAAGACAACATAGATACCGGGGAGCTGTTTTTT. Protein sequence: CASQDNIDTGELFF.

The CDR3 spells CAGSGGTDTQYF. The DNA of the CDR3 is TGTGCCGGTAGCGGGGGCACAGATACGCAGTATTTT. This sequence joins TRBV10-3 and TRBJ2-3; TRBD2 agrees at 8 bases. This CDR3 is 12 amino acids long. V trimming: 11 bases; J trimming: 1 base; junction bases outside the gene matches: 2. Germline values: CDR1 ENHRY, CDR2 SYGVKD.

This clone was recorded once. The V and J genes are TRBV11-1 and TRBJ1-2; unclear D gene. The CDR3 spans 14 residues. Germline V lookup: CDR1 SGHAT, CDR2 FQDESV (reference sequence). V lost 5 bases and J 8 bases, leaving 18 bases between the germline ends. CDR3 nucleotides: TGTGCCAGCAGCGGGAACCGGGAAATGTCCGGCTACACCTTC. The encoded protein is CASSGNREMSGYTF. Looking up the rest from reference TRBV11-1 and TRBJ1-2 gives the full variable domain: EAEVAQSPRYKITEKSQAVAFWCDPISGHATLYWYRQILGQGPELLVQFQDESVVDDSQLPKDRFSAERLKGVDSTLKIQPAELGDSAMYLCASSGNREMSGYTFGSGTRLTVV.

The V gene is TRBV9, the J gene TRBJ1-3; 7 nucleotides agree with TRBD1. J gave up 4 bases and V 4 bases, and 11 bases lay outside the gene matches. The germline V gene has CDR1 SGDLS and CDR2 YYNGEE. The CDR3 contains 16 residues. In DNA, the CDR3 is TGTGCCAGCAGCCCCACCCCGCCGGGACAGGGAAACACCATATATTTT. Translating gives CASSPTPPGQGNTIYF.

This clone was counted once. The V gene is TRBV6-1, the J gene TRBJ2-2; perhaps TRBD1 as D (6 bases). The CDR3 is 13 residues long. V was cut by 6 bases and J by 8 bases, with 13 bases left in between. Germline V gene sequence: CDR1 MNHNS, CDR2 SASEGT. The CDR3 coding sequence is TGTGCCAGCAGGGAAACAGGGAAAGGGGAGCTGTTTTTT. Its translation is CASRETGKGELFF.

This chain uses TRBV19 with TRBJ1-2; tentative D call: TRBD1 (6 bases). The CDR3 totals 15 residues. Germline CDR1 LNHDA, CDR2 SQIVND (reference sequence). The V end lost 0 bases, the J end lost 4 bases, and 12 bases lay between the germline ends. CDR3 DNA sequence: TGTGCCAGTAGTATAGATACAGGGCCTGTCTATGGCTACACCTTC. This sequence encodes CASSIDTGPVYGYTF.

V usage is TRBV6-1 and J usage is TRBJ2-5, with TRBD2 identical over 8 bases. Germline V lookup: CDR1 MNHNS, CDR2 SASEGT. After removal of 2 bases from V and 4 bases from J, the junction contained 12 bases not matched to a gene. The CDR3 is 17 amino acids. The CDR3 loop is CASSETAGTRMRETQYF. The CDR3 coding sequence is TGTGCCAGCAGTGAAACGGCCGGGACTAGGATGCGAGAGACCCAGTACTTC.

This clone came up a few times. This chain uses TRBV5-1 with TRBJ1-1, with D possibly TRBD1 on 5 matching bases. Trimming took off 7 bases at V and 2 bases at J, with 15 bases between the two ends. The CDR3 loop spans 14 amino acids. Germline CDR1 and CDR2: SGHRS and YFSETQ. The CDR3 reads CASEFGGGNTEAFF. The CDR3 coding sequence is TGCGCCAGCGAATTTGGGGGGGGAAACACTGAAGCTTTCTTT.

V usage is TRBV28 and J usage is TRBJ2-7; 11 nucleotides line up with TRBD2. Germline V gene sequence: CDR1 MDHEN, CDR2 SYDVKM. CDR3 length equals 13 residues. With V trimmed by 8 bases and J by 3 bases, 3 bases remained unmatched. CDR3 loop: CASRLAGGYEQYF. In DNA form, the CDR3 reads TGTGCCAGCCGCCTAGCGGGAGGCTACGAGCAGTACTTC.

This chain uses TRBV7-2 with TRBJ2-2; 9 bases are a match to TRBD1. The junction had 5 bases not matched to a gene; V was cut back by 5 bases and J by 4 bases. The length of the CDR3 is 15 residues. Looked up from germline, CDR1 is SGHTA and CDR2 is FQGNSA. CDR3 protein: CASSKQGAATGELFF. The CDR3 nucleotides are TGTGCCAGCAGCAAACAGGGGGCGGCCACCGGGGAGCTGTTTTTT.

This CDR3 is CAISLNYGYTF. The CDR3 bases are TGTGCCATCTCCCTGAACTATGGCTACACCTTC. The J gene is TRBJ1-2, the V gene TRBV10-3; D is uncertain. V was shortened by 8 bases and J by 2 bases, with 6 bases between the two germline ends. Germline lookup yields CDR1 ENHRY and CDR2 SYGVKD. The CDR3 covers 11 residues.

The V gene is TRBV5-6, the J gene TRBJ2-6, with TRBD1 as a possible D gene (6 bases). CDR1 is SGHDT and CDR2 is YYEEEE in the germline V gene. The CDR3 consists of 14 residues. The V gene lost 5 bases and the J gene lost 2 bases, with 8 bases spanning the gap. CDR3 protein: CASRHRAGANVLTF. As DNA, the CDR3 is TGTGCCAGCAGACACAGGGCTGGGGCCAACGTCCTGACTTTC.

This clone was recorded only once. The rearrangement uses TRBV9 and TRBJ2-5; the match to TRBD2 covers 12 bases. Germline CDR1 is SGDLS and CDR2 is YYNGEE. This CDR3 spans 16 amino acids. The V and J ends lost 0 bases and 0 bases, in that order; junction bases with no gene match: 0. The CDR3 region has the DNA TGTGCCAGCAGCGTAGGGACTAGCGGGGACCAAGAGACCCAGTACTTC. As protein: CASSVGTSGDQETQYF.

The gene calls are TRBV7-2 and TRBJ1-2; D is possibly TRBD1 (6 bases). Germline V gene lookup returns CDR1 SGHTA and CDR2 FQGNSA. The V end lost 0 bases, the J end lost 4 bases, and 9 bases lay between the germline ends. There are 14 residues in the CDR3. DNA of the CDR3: TGTGCCAGCAGCTTAGCCGGACAGAGCTATGGCTACACCTTC. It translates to CASSLAGQSYGYTF. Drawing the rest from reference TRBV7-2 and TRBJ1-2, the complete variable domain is GAGVSQSPSNKVTEKGKDVELRCDPISGHTALYWYRQSLGQGLEFLIYFQGNSAPDKSGLPSDRFSAERTGGSVSTLTIQRTQQEDSAVYLCASSLAGQSYGYTFGSGTRLTVV.